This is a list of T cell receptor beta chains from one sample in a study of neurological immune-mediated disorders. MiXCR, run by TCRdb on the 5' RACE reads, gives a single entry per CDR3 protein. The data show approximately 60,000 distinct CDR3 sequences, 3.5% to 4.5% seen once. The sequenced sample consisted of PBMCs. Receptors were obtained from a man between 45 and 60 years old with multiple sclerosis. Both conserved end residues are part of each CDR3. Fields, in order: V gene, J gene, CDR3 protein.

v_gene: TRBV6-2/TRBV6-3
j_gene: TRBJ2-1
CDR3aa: CASSPATSGENEQFF

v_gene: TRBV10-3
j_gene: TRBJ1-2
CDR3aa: CAISDKDRSPYGYTF

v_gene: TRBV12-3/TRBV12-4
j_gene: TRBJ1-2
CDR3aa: CASSLPPSGGGYTF

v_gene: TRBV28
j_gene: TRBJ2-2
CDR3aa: CASSLSSGGARTGELFF

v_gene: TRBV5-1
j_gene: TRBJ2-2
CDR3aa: CASSLALAYTGELFF

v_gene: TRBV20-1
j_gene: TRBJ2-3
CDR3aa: CSAGDRGGTDTQYF

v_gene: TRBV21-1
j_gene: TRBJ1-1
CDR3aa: CARIRGRVTEAFF

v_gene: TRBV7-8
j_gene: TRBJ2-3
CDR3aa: CASSLAGSLTDTQYF

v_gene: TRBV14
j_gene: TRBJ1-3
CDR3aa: CASSQVPRGRPGNTIYF

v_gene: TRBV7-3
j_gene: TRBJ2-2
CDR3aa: CASSLSPGLATGELFF

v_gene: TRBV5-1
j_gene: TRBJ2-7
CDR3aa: CASSSTVFYEQYF

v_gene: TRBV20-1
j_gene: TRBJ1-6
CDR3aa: CSAPFRYTNSPLHF

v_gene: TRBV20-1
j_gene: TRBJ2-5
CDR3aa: CSALGRGRAGTQYF

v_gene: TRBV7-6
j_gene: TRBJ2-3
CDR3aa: CASSLEVPRVTDTQYF

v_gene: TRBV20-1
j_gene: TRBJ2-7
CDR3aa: CSARARQGAYEQYF

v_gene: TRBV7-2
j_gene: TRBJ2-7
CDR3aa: CASSLRRAYEQYF

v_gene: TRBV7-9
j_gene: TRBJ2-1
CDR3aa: CASTAGASGSNEQFF

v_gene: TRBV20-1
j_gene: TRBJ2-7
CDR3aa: CSARDSTSFREQYF

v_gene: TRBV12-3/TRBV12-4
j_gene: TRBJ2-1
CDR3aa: CASSLVGGYEQFF

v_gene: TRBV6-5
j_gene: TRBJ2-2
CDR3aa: CASSYSMVLAGNTGELFF

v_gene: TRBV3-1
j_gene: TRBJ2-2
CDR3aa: CASSFLQGLANTGELFF